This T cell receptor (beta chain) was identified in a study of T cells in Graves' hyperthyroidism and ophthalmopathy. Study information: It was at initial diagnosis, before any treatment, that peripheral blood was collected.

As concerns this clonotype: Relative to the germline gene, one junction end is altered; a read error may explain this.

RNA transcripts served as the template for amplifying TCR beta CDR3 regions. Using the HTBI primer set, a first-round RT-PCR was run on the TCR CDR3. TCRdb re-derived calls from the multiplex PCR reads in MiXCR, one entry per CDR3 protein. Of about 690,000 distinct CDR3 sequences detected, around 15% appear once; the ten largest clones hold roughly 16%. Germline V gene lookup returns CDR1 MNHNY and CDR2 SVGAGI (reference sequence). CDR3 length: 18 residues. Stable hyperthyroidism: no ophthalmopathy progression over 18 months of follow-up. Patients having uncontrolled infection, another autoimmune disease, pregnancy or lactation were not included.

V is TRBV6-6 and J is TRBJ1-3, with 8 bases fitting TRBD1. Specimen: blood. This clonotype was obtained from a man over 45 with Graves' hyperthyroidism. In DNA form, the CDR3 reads TGTGCCAGCAGTTACTCCGTGGGACAGGACTACTCTGGAGACACCATATATTTT. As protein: CASSYSVGQDYSGDTIYF.